Below, 13 T cell receptor beta chains from the same sample are listed, as sequenced in a study of cytomegalovirus exposure and HLA in healthy donors. The PCR had 60 Vbeta and 13 Jbeta primers. The protocol was immunoSEQ multiplex PCR, while the TCRdb copy is restricted to in-frame clones and leaves out a portion. Of around 120,000 clones listed, roughly four fifths are singletons. The sequenced sample consisted of PBMCs. These receptors came from a man aged 50-59 years in good health and CMV-seropositive.

This clone was detected a few times. The chain recombines TRBV27 with TRBJ2-3; TRBD1 matches at 8 bases. The CDR3 is made up of 15 amino acids. Germline trimming cut 5 bases from V and 0 bases from J; bases unmatched to any gene: 4. The germline V gene has CDR1 MNHEY and CDR2 SMNVEV (reference sequence). The CDR3 nucleotides are TGTGCCAGCAGTCTGACAGGGGCTAGCACAGATACGCAGTATTTT. It translates to CASSLTGASTDTQYF.

This clone occurred once. This chain uses TRBV6-5 with TRBJ2-7; 13 nucleotides align to TRBD2. The CDR3 runs to 16 residues. Per the germline V gene, CDR1 is MNHEY and CDR2 is SVGAGI. V was clipped by 4 bases and J by 8 bases; unmatched bases: 11. The CDR3 protein is CASSLLPGTSGTQQYF. DNA of the CDR3: TGTGCCAGCAGTTTACTCCCCGGGACTAGCGGGACGCAGCAGTACTTC.

There are a few counts of this clone. The chain uses TRBV13 and TRBJ1-2; TRBD1 agrees at 10 bases. Germline V gene data show CDR1 as PRHDT and CDR2 as FYEKMQ (reference sequence). The CDR3 is 15 amino acids. The ends lost 8 bases at V and 3 bases at J; junction bases unmatched: 9. This chain's CDR3 is CASGGTGATYYGYTF. For the CDR3, the DNA is TGTGCCAGCGGGGGGACAGGGGCGACCTACTATGGCTACACCTTC.

This sequence joins TRBV11-2 and TRBJ2-5, with a possible D match to TRBD1 (5 bases). The J call may be faulty, since TRBJ2-7 better matches the DNA end. Germline lookup yields CDR1 SGHAT and CDR2 FQNNGV. This CDR3 contains 14 residues. This CDR3 is CASSLDRVEDEQYF. CDR3 sequence (DNA): TGTGCCAGCAGCTTAGACAGGGTTGAGGACGAGCAGTACTTC.

The chain combines TRBV7-9 with TRBJ2-7; 11 positions match TRBD2. CDR3 length equals 13 residues. Germline values: CDR1 SEHNR, CDR2 FQNEAQ (reference sequence). V lost 5 bases, J lost 3 bases, and 0 bases stayed unmatched. The chain's CDR3 is CASSTSGGYEQYF. The DNA of the CDR3 is TGTGCCAGCAGCACTAGCGGGGGCTACGAGCAGTACTTC.

This chain joins TRBV29-1 and TRBJ1-2, with unresolved D. Trimming stripped 0 bases from V and 5 bases from J, with 10 bases between. This CDR3 contains 13 residues. Germline values: CDR1 SQVTM, CDR2 ANQGSEA. The CDR3 bases are TGCAGCGTTGAAGAGCACAGCGGATATGGCTACACCTTC. It specifies CSVEEHSGYGYTF.

This chain joins TRBV19 and TRBJ1-1; weak D call: TRBD1 (5 bases). V gave up 1 base and J gave up 4 bases, with 10 bases separating them. This CDR3 has 14 residues. Germline V lookup: CDR1 LNHDA, CDR2 SQIVND (reference sequence). This chain's CDR3 is CASSIGQGITEAFF. The DNA of the CDR3 is TGTGCCAGTAGTATAGGGCAGGGAATCACTGAAGCTTTCTTT.

CDR3 residues: CASARAEGVAEKLFF. The DNA of the CDR3 is TGTGCCAGCGCGAGAGCGGAGGGTGTTGCTGAAAAACTGTTTTTT. This rearrangement joins TRBV28 to TRBJ1-4; D unresolved. This CDR3 has 15 amino acids. V gave up 8 bases and J gave up 7 bases, with 20 bases separating them. Germline V lookup: CDR1 MDHEN, CDR2 SYDVKM.

The gene calls are TRBV7-2 and TRBJ2-5, with D possibly matching TRBD1 (5 bases). The CDR3 spans 13 residues. CDR1 and CDR2 (germline): SGHTA, FQGNSA. V lost 6 bases to trimming and J lost 1 base, with 9 bases between them. CDR3 DNA: TGTGCCAGCAGTTACCAGGGCCAAGAGACCCAGTACTTC. Amino acid sequence: CASSYQGQETQYF.

The chain combines TRBV4-3 with TRBJ2-7, with 9 bases fitting TRBD1. The CDR3 extends over 17 amino acids. Germline V gives CDR1 LGHNA, CDR2 YSLEER. Losses at the gene ends were 0 bases for V and 4 bases for J; bases not matched to a gene: 10. The DNA of the CDR3 is TGCGCCAGCAGCCAAGATGGGATAGGACAGGGGAGTTACGAGCAGTACTTC. Translation gives CASSQDGIGQGSYEQYF.

This sequence joins TRBV6-1 and TRBJ2-2; D is possibly TRBD2 (7 bases). The CDR3 covers 15 residues. Per the germline V gene, CDR1 is MNHNS and CDR2 is SASEGT. Trimming removed 7 bases at V and 8 bases at J, with 20 bases between. The CDR3 region is CASTDGGGASGELFF. The CDR3, as DNA: TGTGCCAGCACCGATGGAGGGGGGGCCTCGGGGGAGCTGTTTTTT.

The rearrangement joins TRBV5-4 to TRBJ1-2; TRBD1 matches at 12 bases. Trimming removed 3 bases from V and 4 bases from J; junction bases left unmatched: 7. The CDR3 is made up of 16 amino acids. Germline assignment: CDR1 SGHNT and CDR2 YYREEE (reference sequence). CDR3 in amino acids: CASSSWDRGQGYGYTF. In DNA form, the CDR3 reads TGTGCCAGCAGCTCCTGGGACAGGGGGCAGGGCTATGGCTACACCTTC.

The genes are TRBV6-6 and TRBJ2-3, with no clear D. The V and J ends lost 6 bases and 6 bases respectively, with 16 bases between them. Germline lookup yields CDR1 MNHNY and CDR2 SVGAGI (reference sequence). This CDR3 spans 14 amino acids. CDR3 nucleotide sequence: TGTGCCAGCAGCCGCGAGCCTATGAGGGATACGCAGTATTTT. It yields the protein CASSREPMRDTQYF.